A single T cell receptor beta chain is shown here with its context. This clonotype showed up just a few times. Its antigen has not been determined. The sample holds no much larger clone one base away, and base qualities are not on file. Trimming takes 6 bases from V and 2 bases from J, and the germline ends sit 10 bases apart. Via the germline V gene, CDR1 is SQVTM and CDR2 ANQGSEA. Inclusive of the bounding cysteine and phenylalanine, the CDR3 is 13 residues long. Solely the CDR3 DNA is kept, with 39 bases framed from the first base. The data belong to a study of HIV-infected children after antiretroviral therapy interruption (dated by TCRdb to about 2019). Study-level background: Eight children were included: four on planned treatment interruption and four on continuous treatment, all with CD4+ count above 500 and viral load below 50 copies/ml. Alongside measurements of thymic output, TCR repertoires of children on planned treatment interruption were compared with TCR repertoires of children on continuous antiretroviral treatment. Continuous-treatment samples were analyzed from corresponding weeks 0, 48 and 150. The interruption group had a median age of around 9.1 years, compared with more than 7 years in the continuous treatment group. Interruption-arm samples came from week 0, week 12, end of interruption (week 24 or 48), and about 3 years after study end. Most participating children had recorded exposure to EBV and CMV. On the study overall, not on this receptor specifically: In naive CD4+ repertoires of PTI patients, CDR3 sharing between time points fell after interruption began; many sequences were shared between end of interruption and 3 years later. Sorted CD45RA+ naive cells might include minor non-naive CD45RA+ populations such as EMRA or stem memory cells. The naive CD4+ Gini coefficient rose by the end of treatment interruption, suggesting clonal expansion, and returned to baseline by 3 years. The small number of patients is a limitation, and caution is needed when interpreting the data.

Per the publication, the treatment or condition label means: PENTA 11 planned treatment interruption arm or continuous ART arm. The participants, all children from the United Kingdom aged 2 to 15 years, had been on at least three-drug ART for a minimum of 24 weeks. The study required cryopreserved PBMCs containing at least 5 million viable cells, and a handful of candidate patients were excluded because of low viable PBMC yield. Using a FACSAria III cell sorter, naive CD4+ CD45RA+ CD45RO- T cells were FACS-sorted out of thawed PBMCs. Sorted cells were fixed, and RNA was extracted using the RNeasy FFPE kit followed by the RNeasy Micro kit. The method behind the library was 3' RACE. TCR libraries were built from RNA using a 3' RACE protocol with unique molecular identifiers to correct PCR amplification bias. Up to about 12 amplicon libraries were pooled and sequenced on an Illumina MiSeq with v2 2x250 paired-end chemistry. The authors' analysis ran thus. Decombinator was used to process the reads, assigning V and J genes and CDR3 and applying barcode-based correction of errors and PCR bias. Repertoires were subsampled to equal depth before Gini coefficients were calculated with the R ineq package. Three approaches were used to assess CDR3 similarity: GLIPH, Hamming distance and a shared triplet metric. The public reads were run again by TCRdb, first through fastp at Q25 and then through MiXCR, and only productive beta chains were kept. Each record represents a unique CDR3 protein, reported with the most common genes and DNA among its rows. What appears here as the V and J calls and clone size reflects TCRdb's work, not the paper's. A total of about 83,000 distinct CDR3 sequences appear in this sample, about 6.3% of them only once. Roughly 1.1% of the sample lies in the top ten.

The sequence was collected from a pool of human donors with HIV. The input for sequencing was CD45RA+ CD4+ T cells from PBMCs, pooled from several time points, taken from a donor given antiretroviral therapy, either interrupted or continuous. The cell subset or site tag for this specimen amounts to: naive CD4+ CD45RA+ CD45RO- T cells. Recombination joined TRBV29-1 with TRBJ1-4; perhaps TRBD1 is the D gene, with 5 bases matching. In nucleotide form, the sequence is TGCAGCGTAAGACAGTTTACTAATGAAAAACTGTTTTTT. Its translation is CSVRQFTNEKLFF.